Each of the 28 T cell receptor beta chains below was sequenced from the same sample in a study of OX40 agonist ivuxolimab in advanced cancers. Profiled with immunoSEQ multiplex PCR; TCRdb holds only in-frame clones, not every one. The repertoire holds 80,000 or so clones, with more than 85% as singletons. The sample in question was CD4+ or CD8+ T cells sorted from blood, obtained in a trial of the OX40 agonist ivuxolimab. These receptors all stem from an adult with an advanced solid tumor such as melanoma, head and neck, liver or kidney cancer.

The V gene is TRBV11-3, the J gene TRBJ2-1; 7 bases match TRBD2. The CDR3 contains 17 residues. The V gene's germline CDR1 is SGHNT and CDR2 YENEEA. With 5 bases clipped from V and 0 bases from J, the junction kept 10 bases outside the gene matches. The CDR3 region has the DNA TGTGCCAGCAGCCCCGGGACTACCTCAAGCTCCTACAATGAGCAGTTCTTC. It yields the protein CASSPGTTSSSYNEQFF.

The chain is built from TRBV25-1 and TRBJ1-6; D is possibly TRBD1 (6 bases). Looked up from germline, CDR1 is MGHDK and CDR2 is SYGVNS. Trimming stripped 7 bases from V and 7 bases from J, with 8 bases between. The CDR3 sequence is 12 residues long. CDR3: CASTRGNSPLHF. CDR3 bases: TGTGCCAGCACCAGGGGAAATTCACCCCTCCACTTT.

The rearrangement links TRBV5-1 to TRBJ1-2; unclear D gene. Trimming removed 1 base from V and 6 bases from J, with 16 bases in between. The CDR3 covers 15 residues. Germline assignment: CDR1 SGHRS and CDR2 YFSETQ. CDR3 in amino acids: CASSLQNPDLDGYTF. The CDR3 DNA reads as TGCGCCAGCAGCTTGCAAAATCCGGACCTCGATGGCTACACCTTC.

V usage is TRBV6-1 and J usage is TRBJ1-3; weak D call: TRBD1 (6 bases). Germline V gene lookup returns CDR1 MNHNS and CDR2 SASEGT. Trimming left V 5 bases short and J 0 bases short, with 11 bases between. The CDR3 is 15 amino acids. CDR3 sequence reads: CASSPRGSSGNTIYF. The CDR3 region has the DNA TGTGCCAGCAGTCCCAGGGGAAGCTCTGGAAACACCATATATTTT.

This sequence joins TRBV19 and TRBJ1-3, with D unclear. This CDR3 comprises 15 residues. Germline V gene data show CDR1 as LNHDA and CDR2 as SQIVND (reference sequence). Trimming stripped 7 bases from V and 2 bases from J, with 15 bases between. In DNA, the CDR3 is TGTGCCAGTACCGTCAACCGAGACCCTGGAAACACCATATATTTT. This gives the protein CASTVNRDPGNTIYF.

This clone was detected only a few times. This chain connects TRBV5-4 to TRBJ2-5, with 11 positions matching TRBD2. This CDR3 has 16 amino acids. Germline CDR1 is SGHNT and CDR2 is YYREEE (reference sequence). V was pared by 0 bases and J by 5 bases, with 6 bases of the junction left unmatched. CDR3 region: CASSLELAGEGETQYF. The CDR3, as DNA: TGTGCCAGCAGCTTGGAACTAGCGGGAGAAGGGGAGACCCAGTACTTC. The full variable domain, with the rest looked up from reference TRBV5-4 and TRBJ2-5, is ETGVTQSPTHLIKTRGQQVTLRCSSQSGHNTVSWYQQALGQGPQFIFQYYREEENGRGNFPPRFSGLQFPNYSSELNVNALELDDSALYLCASSLELAGEGETQYFGPGTRLLVL.

This rearrangement joins TRBV11-2 to TRBJ2-5; a possible D gene is TRBD2 (5 bases). With the DNA end fitting TRBJ2-7 better, the J assignment may be wrong. The CDR3 length is 13 residues. In germline, CDR1 is SGHAT, CDR2 FQNNGV. This CDR3 is CASSVTRAYEQYF. The CDR3 coding sequence is TGTGCCAGCAGCGTCACTAGGGCTTACGAGCAGTACTTC.

This clone was found once. The chain uses TRBV28 and TRBJ1-4, with D maybe TRBD1 (6 bases). Germline V lookup: CDR1 MDHEN, CDR2 SYDVKM. The CDR3 totals 13 residues. Trimming left V 3 bases short and J 8 bases short, with 10 bases between. The chain's CDR3 is CASSLGAREKLFF. The CDR3, as DNA: TGTGCCAGCAGTTTGGGGGCGAGGGAAAAACTGTTTTTT.

CDR3 in amino acids: CASSLPGTGKDTQYF. CDR3 DNA: TGTGCCAGCAGTTTACCGGGGACAGGGAAAGATACGCAGTATTTT. The chain recombines TRBV27 with TRBJ2-3, with TRBD1 identical over 9 bases. V lost 2 bases to trimming and J lost 5 bases; unmatched junction nucleotides: 5. Per the germline V gene, CDR1 is MNHEY and CDR2 is SMNVEV (reference sequence). This CDR3 contains 15 residues.

The V gene is TRBV5-4, the J gene TRBJ2-7, with D perhaps matching TRBD1 (6 bases). Trimming shortened V by 0 bases and J by 2 bases, and 9 bases separated the two germline ends. This CDR3 is 14 amino acids long. The germline V gene encodes CDR1 SGHNT and CDR2 YYREEE (reference sequence). In DNA form, the CDR3 reads TGTGCCAGCAGCTTGGGTGACAGGCCCTACGAGCAGTACTTC. This encodes CASSLGDRPYEQYF.

In its sample, this clone was seen a few times. CDR3 protein: CASSEAWGTEFF. CDR3 coding DNA: TGTGCCAGCAGTGAAGCTTGGGGAACGGAGTTCTTC. This chain connects TRBV2 to TRBJ2-1, with D hard to call. Trimming removed 0 bases at V and 14 bases at J, with 11 bases between. Germline V CDR1 and CDR2: SNHLY, FYNNEI. This CDR3 comprises 12 residues.

The chain links TRBV6-5 to TRBJ2-7; 10 bases map to TRBD1. V trimming: 6 bases; J trimming: 4 bases; junction bases outside the gene matches: 9. Germline CDR1 MNHEY, CDR2 SVGAGI. This CDR3 is built from 15 residues. CDR3: CASSKTGTGVYEQYF. CDR3 bases: TGTGCCAGCAGCAAAACCGGGACAGGGGTATACGAGCAGTACTTC.

This sequence joins TRBV30 and TRBJ1-2, with 12 bases fitting TRBD1. The V gene end was trimmed by 4 bases and the J gene end by 2 bases; junction bases not matched to a gene: 2. The length of the CDR3 is 14 residues. Germline CDR1 reads GTSNPN; CDR2 reads SVGIG (reference sequence). The CDR3 protein is CAWTGTGGNYGYTF. In DNA, the CDR3 is TGTGCCTGGACCGGGACAGGGGGCAACTATGGCTACACCTTC. Combining the CDR3 with reference TRBV30 and TRBJ1-2 gives the whole variable domain SQTIHQWPATLVQPVGSPLSLECTVEGTSNPNLYWYRQAAGRGLQLLFYSVGIGQISSEVPQNLSASRPQDRQFILSSKKLLLSDSGFYLCAWTGTGGNYGYTFGSGTRLTVV.

The chain is built from TRBV5-8 and TRBJ1-5, with 10 bases identical to TRBD1. The trim removed 0 bases at V and 4 bases at J, leaving 1 base unmatched. The CDR3 has 15 residues. CDR1 is SGHTS and CDR2 is YDEGEE in the germline V gene. The CDR3 here is CASSLGDRGNQPQHF. Written as DNA, the CDR3 is TGTGCCAGCAGCTTGGGGGACAGGGGAAATCAGCCCCAGCATTTT.

This clone was recorded once. The J gene is TRBJ2-1, the V gene TRBV18; perhaps TRBD2 as D (6 bases). Germline V CDR1 and CDR2: KGHSH, LQKENI. There are 15 residues in the CDR3. V gave up 4 bases and J gave up 1 base, with 11 bases separating them. In DNA form, the CDR3 reads TGTGCCAGCTCACTTCGGGGGATGTCCTACAATGAGCAGTTCTTC. Encoded protein: CASSLRGMSYNEQFF.

This clone was seen only a few times. This chain connects TRBV18 to TRBJ2-1; unclear D gene. CDR1 and CDR2 from the germline V gene are KGHSH and LQKENI. V dropped 5 bases and J dropped 4 bases, with 6 bases sitting between them. This CDR3 comprises 12 residues. The CDR3 DNA reads TGTGCCAGCTCAGTTCTATACAATGAGCAGTTCTTC. This sequence encodes CASSVLYNEQFF.

This chain links TRBV6-1 with TRBJ2-7; the D gene is possibly TRBD1 (5 bases). Trimming removed 7 bases from V and 3 bases from J, with 7 bases in between. CDR3 length: 11 residues. Germline loops: CDR1 MNHNS, CDR2 SASEGT. The CDR3 nucleotides are TGTGCCAGCAACAGGTTCTACGAGCAGTACTTC. Its protein is CASNRFYEQYF.

The chain is built from TRBV2 and TRBJ1-5; the D gene is possibly TRBD1 (5 bases). V was pared by 3 bases and J by 2 bases, with 11 bases between. The length of the CDR3 is 15 residues. Germline V gene data show CDR1 as SNHLY and CDR2 as FYNNEI. CDR3 nucleotide sequence: TGTGCCAGCAGTGATAAGGTAGGGGGCAATCAGCCCCAGCATTTT. It encodes CASSDKVGGNQPQHF.

CDR3 in amino acids: CSGQLAYEQYF. For the CDR3, the DNA is TGCAGTGGGCAGCTCGCCTACGAGCAGTACTTC. The V and J genes are TRBV20-1 and TRBJ2-7; D gene uncertain. The CDR3 sequence is 11 residues long. V was shortened by 7 bases and J by 2 bases, with 9 bases between the two germline ends. CDR1 and CDR2 (germline): DFQATT, SNEGSKA (reference sequence).

V gene TRBV28 combines with J gene TRBJ1-1; unclear D gene. The CDR3 runs to 12 residues. V was shortened by 1 base and J by 11 bases, with 11 bases between the two germline ends. In germline, CDR1 is MDHEN, CDR2 SYDVKM. The CDR3 nucleotides are TGTGCCAGCAGTTTATTATTCGGGTGGGCTTTCTTT. This encodes CASSLLFGWAFF.

CDR3 nucleotide sequence: TGTGCCAGCAGCCGCGGACTTATGGAGACCCAGTACTTC. Its protein product is CASSRGLMETQYF. This rearrangement joins TRBV5-4 to TRBJ2-5, with D perhaps matching TRBD2 (5 bases). V lost 4 bases and J lost 5, with 12 bases in between. The germline gives CDR1 SGHNT, CDR2 YYREEE (reference sequence). The CDR3 consists of 13 residues.

For the CDR3, the DNA is TGTGCCAGCACTCACTGGGACAGGGGTCGTTACGAGCAGTACTTC. As protein: CASTHWDRGRYEQYF. The chain employs TRBV27 and TRBJ2-7, with 10 bases fitting TRBD1. The ends lost 7 bases at V and 4 bases at J; junction bases unmatched: 10. The CDR3 has 15 residues. Germline values: CDR1 MNHEY, CDR2 SMNVEV (reference sequence).

This rearrangement joins TRBV2 to TRBJ2-7; 13 bases are shared with TRBD2. This CDR3 is built from 14 residues. The ends lost 8 bases at V and 8 bases at J; junction bases unmatched: 9. Germline loops: CDR1 SNHLY, CDR2 FYNNEI. The CDR3 spells CASRGLAGAAKQYF. The CDR3 bases are TGTGCCAGCCGTGGACTAGCGGGAGCAGCCAAGCAGTACTTC.

This chain uses TRBV7-4 with TRBJ1-5, with unresolved D. The germline V and J ends were trimmed by 3 bases and 6 bases, with 3 bases remaining between them. The germline gives CDR1 SGHVT, CDR2 SQSDAQ. The CDR3 consists of 11 residues. CDR3 nucleotide sequence: TGTGCCAGCAGCTTTGGTCAGCCCCAGCATTTT. This gives the protein CASSFGQPQHF.

The chain uses TRBV27 and TRBJ2-7; D unresolved. Trimming removed 0 bases at V and 0 bases at J, with 12 bases between. Germline-derived CDR1 and CDR2 are MNHEY and SMNVEV (reference sequence). This CDR3 has 16 amino acids. The CDR3 loop reads CASSLSPQRSSYEQYF. CDR3 DNA sequence: TGTGCCAGCAGTTTATCGCCACAGAGGAGCTCCTACGAGCAGTACTTC.

The sample holds one count of this clone. The rearrangement joins TRBV5-1 to TRBJ2-2; TRBD2 agrees at 7 bases. This CDR3 contains 18 residues. Germline assignment: CDR1 SGHRS and CDR2 YFSETQ. Unmatched junction bases numbered 8, after V lost 0 bases and J lost 0 bases. CDR3 loop: CASSLGLGLAANTGELFF. CDR3 DNA sequence: TGCGCCAGCAGCTTGGGGCTCGGGCTAGCGGCGAACACCGGGGAGCTGTTTTTT.

The chain joins TRBV6-5 to TRBJ1-1; 7 bases line up with TRBD1. Germline CDR1 is MNHEY and CDR2 is SVGAGI. This CDR3 spans 12 amino acids. V shed 7 bases and J 8 bases; nucleotides not matched to a gene: 7. CDR3 DNA sequence: TGTGCCAGCACCGTTACAGGGGACGAAGCTTTCTTT. It codes for CASTVTGDEAFF.

The CDR3: CASRGVADLTDTQYF. DNA of the CDR3: TGTGCCAGTAGAGGGGTAGCGGACCTCACAGATACGCAGTATTTT. The chain links TRBV19 to TRBJ2-3, with TRBD2 as a possible D gene (6 bases). Germline-derived CDR1 and CDR2 are LNHDA and SQIVND (reference sequence). Trimming cost V 6 bases and J 2 bases, with 15 bases left between them. CDR3 length: 15 amino acids.